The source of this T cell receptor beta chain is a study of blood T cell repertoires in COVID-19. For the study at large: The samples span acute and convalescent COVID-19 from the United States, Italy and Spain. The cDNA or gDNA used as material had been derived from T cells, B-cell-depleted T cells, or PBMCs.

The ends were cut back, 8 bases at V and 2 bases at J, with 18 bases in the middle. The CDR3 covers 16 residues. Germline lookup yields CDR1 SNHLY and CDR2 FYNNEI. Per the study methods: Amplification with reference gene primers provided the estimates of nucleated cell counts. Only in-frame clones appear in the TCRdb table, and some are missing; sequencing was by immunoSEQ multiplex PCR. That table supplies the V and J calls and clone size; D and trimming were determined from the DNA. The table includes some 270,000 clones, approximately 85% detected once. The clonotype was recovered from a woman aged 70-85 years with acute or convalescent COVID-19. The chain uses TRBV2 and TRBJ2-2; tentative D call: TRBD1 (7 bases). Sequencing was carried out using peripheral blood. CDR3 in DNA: TGTGCCAGCGGGGGGAAAACAGGGGTTAACACCGGGGAGCTGTTTTTT. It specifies CASGGKTGVNTGELFF.